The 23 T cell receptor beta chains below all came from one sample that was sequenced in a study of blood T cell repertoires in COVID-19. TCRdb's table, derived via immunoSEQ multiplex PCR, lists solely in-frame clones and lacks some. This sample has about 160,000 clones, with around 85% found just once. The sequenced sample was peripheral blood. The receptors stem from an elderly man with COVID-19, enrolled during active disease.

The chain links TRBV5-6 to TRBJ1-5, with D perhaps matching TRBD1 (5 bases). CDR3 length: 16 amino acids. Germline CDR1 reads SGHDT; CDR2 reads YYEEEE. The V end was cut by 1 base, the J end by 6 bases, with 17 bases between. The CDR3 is CASSLFGSGNGQPQHF. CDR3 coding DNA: TGTGCCAGCAGCTTGTTTGGATCAGGGAATGGTCAGCCCCAGCATTTT.

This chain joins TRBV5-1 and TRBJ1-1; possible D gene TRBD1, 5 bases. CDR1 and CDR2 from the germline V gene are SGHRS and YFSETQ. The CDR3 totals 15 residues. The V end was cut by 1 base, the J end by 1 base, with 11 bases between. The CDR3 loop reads CASSLFGRGNTEAFF. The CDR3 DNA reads TGCGCCAGCAGCTTGTTCGGAAGGGGGAACACTGAAGCTTTCTTT.

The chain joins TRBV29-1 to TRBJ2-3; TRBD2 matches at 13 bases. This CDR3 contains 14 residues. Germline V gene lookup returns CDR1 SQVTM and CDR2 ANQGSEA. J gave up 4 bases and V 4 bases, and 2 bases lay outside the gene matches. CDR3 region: CSVGTSGGSDTQYF. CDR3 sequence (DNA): TGCAGCGTTGGGACTAGCGGGGGATCAGATACGCAGTATTTT.

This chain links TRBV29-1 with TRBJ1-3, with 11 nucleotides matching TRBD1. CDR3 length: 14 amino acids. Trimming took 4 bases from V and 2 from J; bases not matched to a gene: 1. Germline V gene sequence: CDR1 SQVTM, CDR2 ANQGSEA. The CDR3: CSVAGQGAGNTIYF. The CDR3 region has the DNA TGCAGCGTTGCGGGACAGGGGGCTGGAAACACCATATATTTT.

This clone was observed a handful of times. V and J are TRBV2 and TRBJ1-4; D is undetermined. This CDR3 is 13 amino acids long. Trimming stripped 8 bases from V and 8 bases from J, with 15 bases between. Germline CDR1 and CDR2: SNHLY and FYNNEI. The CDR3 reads CASHLEGGEKLFF. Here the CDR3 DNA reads TGTGCCAGCCACTTGGAGGGTGGCGAAAAACTGTTTTTT.

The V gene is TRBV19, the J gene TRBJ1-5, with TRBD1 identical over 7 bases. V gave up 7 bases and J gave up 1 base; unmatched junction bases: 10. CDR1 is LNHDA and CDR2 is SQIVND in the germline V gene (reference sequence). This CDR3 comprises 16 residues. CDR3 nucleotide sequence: TGTGCCAGTATAATCAGACAGGGACAGAGCAATCAGCCCCAGCATTTT. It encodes CASIIRQGQSNQPQHF.

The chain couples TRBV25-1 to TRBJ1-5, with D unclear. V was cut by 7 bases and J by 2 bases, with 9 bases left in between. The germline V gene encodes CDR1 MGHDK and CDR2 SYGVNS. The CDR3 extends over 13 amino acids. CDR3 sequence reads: CASTPYGNQPQHF. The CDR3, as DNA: TGTGCCAGCACCCCCTACGGCAATCAGCCCCAGCATTTT.

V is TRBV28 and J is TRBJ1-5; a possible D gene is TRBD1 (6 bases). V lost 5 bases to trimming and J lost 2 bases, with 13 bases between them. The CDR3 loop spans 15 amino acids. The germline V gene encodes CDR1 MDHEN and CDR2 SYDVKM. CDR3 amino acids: CASSLQGWGNQPQHF. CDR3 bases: TGTGCCAGCAGTCTACAGGGATGGGGCAATCAGCCCCAGCATTTT. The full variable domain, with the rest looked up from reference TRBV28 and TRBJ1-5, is DVKVTQSSRYLVKRTGEKVFLECVQDMDHENMFWYRQDPGLGLRLIYFSYDVKMKEKGDIPEGYSVSREKKERFSLILESASTNQTSMYLCASSLQGWGNQPQHFGDGTRLSIL.

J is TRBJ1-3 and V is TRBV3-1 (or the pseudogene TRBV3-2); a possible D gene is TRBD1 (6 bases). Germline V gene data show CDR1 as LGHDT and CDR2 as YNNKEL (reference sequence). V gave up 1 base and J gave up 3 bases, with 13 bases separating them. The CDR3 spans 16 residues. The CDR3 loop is CASSQGQGLFGNTIYF. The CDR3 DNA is TGTGCCAGCAGCCAAGGGCAGGGGCTATTTGGAAACACCATATATTTT.

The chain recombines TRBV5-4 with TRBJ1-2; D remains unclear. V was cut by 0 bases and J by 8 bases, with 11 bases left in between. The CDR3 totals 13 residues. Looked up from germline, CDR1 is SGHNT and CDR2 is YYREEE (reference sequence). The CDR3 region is CASSLDGTRGYTF. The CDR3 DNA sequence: TGTGCCAGCAGCTTGGATGGCACGAGGGGCTACACCTTC.

The CDR3 protein is CASSESLGTGFGYTF. The CDR3 DNA reads TGCGCCAGCAGTGAGTCCCTCGGGACAGGGTTTGGCTACACCTTC. The chain has TRBV10-2 and TRBJ1-2, with 9 nucleotides matching TRBD1. Looked up from germline, CDR1 is WSHSY and CDR2 is SAAADI. Unmatched junction bases numbered 6, after V lost 0 bases and J lost 7 bases. This CDR3 contains 15 residues.

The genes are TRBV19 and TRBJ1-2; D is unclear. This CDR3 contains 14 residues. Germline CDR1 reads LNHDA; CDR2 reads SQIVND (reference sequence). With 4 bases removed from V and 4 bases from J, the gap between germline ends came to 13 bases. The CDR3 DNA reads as TGTGCCAGTAGTAGAAACAGTCCCTTCTATGGCTACACCTTC. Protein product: CASSRNSPFYGYTF.

The CDR3 protein is CASSLGRERNTIYF. Here the CDR3 DNA reads TGTGCCAGCAGTCTTGGACGGGAGAGAAACACCATATATTTT. The rearrangement uses TRBV2 and TRBJ1-3; D is ambiguous. V lost 5 bases and J lost 5, with 13 bases in between. Germline CDR1 reads SNHLY; CDR2 reads FYNNEI. The CDR3 totals 14 residues.

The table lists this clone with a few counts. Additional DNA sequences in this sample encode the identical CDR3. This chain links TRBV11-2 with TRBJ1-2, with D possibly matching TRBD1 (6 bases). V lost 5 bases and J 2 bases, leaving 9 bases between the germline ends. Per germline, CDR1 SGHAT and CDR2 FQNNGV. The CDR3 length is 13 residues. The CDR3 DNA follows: TGTGCCAGCAGCCAGGGACAAAACTATGGCTACACCTTC. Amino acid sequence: CASSQGQNYGYTF.

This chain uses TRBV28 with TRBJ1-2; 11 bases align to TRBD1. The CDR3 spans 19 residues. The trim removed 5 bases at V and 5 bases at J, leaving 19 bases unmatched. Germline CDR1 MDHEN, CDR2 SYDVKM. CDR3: CASSRPGITTGTGGYGYTF. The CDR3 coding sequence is TGTGCCAGCAGTCGCCCGGGCATAACGACCGGGACAGGGGGGTATGGCTACACCTTC.

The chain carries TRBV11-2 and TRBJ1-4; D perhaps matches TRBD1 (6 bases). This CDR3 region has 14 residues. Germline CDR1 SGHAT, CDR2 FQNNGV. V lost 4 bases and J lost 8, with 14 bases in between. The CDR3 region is CASSYTGLREKLFF. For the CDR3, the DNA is TGTGCCAGCAGCTATACAGGGTTACGGGAAAAACTGTTTTTT.

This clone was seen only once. CDR3 DNA sequence: TGCGCCAGCAGCTTGTGGGCAGGGAGGGATGAGCAGTTCTTC. Protein sequence: CASSLWAGRDEQFF. The chain uses TRBV5-1 and TRBJ2-1, with 7 positions matching TRBD2. The CDR3 extends over 14 amino acids. CDR1 is SGHRS, CDR2 YFSETQ, per germline. V trimming: 1 base; J trimming: 8 bases; junction bases outside the gene matches: 6.

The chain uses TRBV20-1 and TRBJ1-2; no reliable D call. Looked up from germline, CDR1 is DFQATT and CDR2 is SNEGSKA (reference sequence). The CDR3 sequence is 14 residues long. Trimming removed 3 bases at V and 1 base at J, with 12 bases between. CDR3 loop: CSASEQPHNYGYTF. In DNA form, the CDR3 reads TGCAGTGCTAGTGAACAACCTCATAACTATGGCTACACCTTC.

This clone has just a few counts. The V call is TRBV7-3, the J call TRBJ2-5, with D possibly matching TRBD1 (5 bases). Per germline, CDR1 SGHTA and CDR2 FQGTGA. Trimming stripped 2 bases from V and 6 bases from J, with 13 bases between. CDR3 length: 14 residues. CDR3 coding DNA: TGTGCCAGCAGCTTATCTGGACCAGGGAAGACCCAGTACTTC. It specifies CASSLSGPGKTQYF.

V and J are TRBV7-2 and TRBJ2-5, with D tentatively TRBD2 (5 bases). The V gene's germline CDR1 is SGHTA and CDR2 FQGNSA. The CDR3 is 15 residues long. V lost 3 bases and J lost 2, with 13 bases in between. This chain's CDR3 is CASSFMSRTQETQYF. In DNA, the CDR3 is TGTGCCAGCAGCTTTATGTCCAGGACTCAAGAGACCCAGTACTTC.

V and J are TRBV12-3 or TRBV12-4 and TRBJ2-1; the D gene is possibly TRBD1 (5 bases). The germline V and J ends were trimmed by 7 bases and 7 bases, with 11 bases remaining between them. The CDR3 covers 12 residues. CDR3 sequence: CASKSQGNEQFF. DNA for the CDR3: TGTGCCAGCAAAAGTCAGGGAAATGAGCAGTTCTTC.

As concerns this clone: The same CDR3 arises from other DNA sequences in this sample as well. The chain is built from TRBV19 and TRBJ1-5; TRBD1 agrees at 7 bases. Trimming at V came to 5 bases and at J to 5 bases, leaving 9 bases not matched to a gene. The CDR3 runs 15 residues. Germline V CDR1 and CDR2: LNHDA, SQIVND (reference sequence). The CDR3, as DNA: TGTGCCAGTAGTCCGAGACAGGGTAGGGATCAGCCCCAGCATTTT. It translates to CASSPRQGRDQPQHF.

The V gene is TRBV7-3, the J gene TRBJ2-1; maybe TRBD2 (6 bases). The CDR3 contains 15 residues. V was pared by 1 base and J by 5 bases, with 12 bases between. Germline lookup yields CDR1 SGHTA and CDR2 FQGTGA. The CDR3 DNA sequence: TGTGCCAGCAGCTTAATCGCGGGGCGGGACAATGAGCAGTTCTTC. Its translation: CASSLIAGRDNEQFF.